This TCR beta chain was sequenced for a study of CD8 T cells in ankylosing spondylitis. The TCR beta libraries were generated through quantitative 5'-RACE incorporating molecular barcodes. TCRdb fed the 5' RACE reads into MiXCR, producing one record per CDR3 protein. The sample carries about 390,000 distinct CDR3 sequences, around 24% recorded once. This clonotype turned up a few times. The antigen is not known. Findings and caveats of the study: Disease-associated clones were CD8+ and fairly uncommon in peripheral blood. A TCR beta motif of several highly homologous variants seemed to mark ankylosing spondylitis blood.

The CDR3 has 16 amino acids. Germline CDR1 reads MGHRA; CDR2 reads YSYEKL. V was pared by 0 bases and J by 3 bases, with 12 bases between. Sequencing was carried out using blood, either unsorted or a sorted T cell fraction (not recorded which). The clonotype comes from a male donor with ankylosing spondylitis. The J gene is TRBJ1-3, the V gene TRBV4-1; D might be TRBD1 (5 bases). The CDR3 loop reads CASSQDSRGFGNTIYF. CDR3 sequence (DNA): TGCGCCAGCAGCCAAGATTCGAGGGGATTTGGAAACACCATATATTTT.